The count of the clone carrying this TCR beta chain is one. The authors reverse transcribed roughly 0.5 to 1 ug RNA with random hexamers. Amplification of TCR beta CDR3 across 54 Vbeta and 13 Jbeta was performed with immunoSEQ multiplex PCR. TCRdb called the immunoSEQ multiplex PCR reads again in MiXCR, with one record for every CDR3 protein. This sample has roughly 150,000 distinct CDR3 sequences; about 94% occur once, and the top ten carry more than 0.2%. This sample is part of a study of CD8 T cells in Susac syndrome. TCR beta was sequenced from blood CD8+ and CD4+ T cells. The multiple sclerosis controls, all treatment-naive patients, had relapsing-remitting disease that was stable or active. The authors negatively isolated CD8+ and CD4+ T cells and FACS-enriched TEMRA cells. The CDR3 runs 16 residues. V was cut by 1 base and J by 8 bases, with 18 bases left in between. Germline CDR1 is SNHLY and CDR2 is FYNNEI.

The chain combines TRBV2 with TRBJ2-4; D ambiguous. The material sequenced was CD8+ T cells from PBMCs. This clonotype was sampled from a human donor with multiple sclerosis. CDR3 loop: CASSEGLTRGRDIQYF. CDR3 in DNA: TGTGCCAGCAGTGAAGGCCTGACACGCGGTAGGGACATTCAGTACTTC.